The clone carrying this TCR beta chain was observed a single time. Its specificity is not known. This entry is derived from a study of siplizumab effects on memory and regulatory T cells. Findings and caveats of the study: A major contribution to the alloresponse seemed to be made by naive T cells, which seemed more diverse than memory cells. Proliferating clones, CD4+ or CD8+, lacked an assignable naive or memory phenotype in roughly 80-97% of cases.

Assays captured about 10^5 TCR templates per sample. Sequencing used immunoSEQ multiplex PCR; TCRdb keeps in-frame clones, though not all of them. In the table there are some 65,000 clones, about 87% of which are singletons. Source material: Tregs sorted from blood. The origin of this receptor is a human donor in good health.

DNA of the CDR3: TGTGCCAGCAAAAGGGACAGCTACGAGCAGTACTTC. Residues: CASKRDSYEQYF. V gene TRBV28 combines with J gene TRBJ2-7; 7 positions agree with TRBD1. Trimming at V came to 7 bases and at J to 3 bases, leaving 3 bases not matched to a gene. From germline, CDR1 is MDHEN and CDR2 SYDVKM. CDR3 length: 12 residues.